The 10 T cell receptor beta chains in this list originate from one sample, sequenced in a study of Ad26.COV2.S vaccination and SARS-CoV-2 variants. This table comes from immunoSEQ multiplex PCR, and its TCRdb copy is limited to in-frame clones, with some not included. There are under 95,000 clones in the sample; approximately 77% occur only once, and around a sixth lies in the top ten. The sample in question was peripheral blood, obtained after recovery from COVID-19. These receptors were collected from a human donor who had recovered from COVID-19.

V and J are TRBV13 and TRBJ1-1, with unresolved D. The V end was cut by 5 bases, the J end by 1 base, with 8 bases between. Germline values: CDR1 PRHDT, CDR2 FYEKMQ (reference sequence). The CDR3 has 13 residues. The CDR3 region is CASSPDWNTEAFF. In DNA form, the CDR3 reads TGTGCCAGCAGCCCGGATTGGAACACTGAAGCTTTCTTT.

This clone occurred once. The chain employs TRBV4-3 and TRBJ1-1; D may be TRBD1 (6 bases). The CDR3 spans 14 residues. V was clipped by 0 bases and J by 5 bases, with 10 bases between them. The germline gives CDR1 LGHNA, CDR2 YSLEER. The CDR3 reads CASSQDSQGTEAFF. CDR3 coding DNA: TGCGCCAGCAGCCAAGATAGCCAGGGGACTGAAGCTTTCTTT.

The DNA for the CDR3 is TGTGCCACCAGCAGAGAACAAGACAGGGTCCACGAGCAGTACTTC. This gives the protein CATSREQDRVHEQYF. The J gene is TRBJ2-7, the V gene TRBV15, with TRBD1 matching over 7 bases. The germline CDR1 and CDR2 sequences are LNHNV and YYDKDF (reference sequence). The CDR3 sequence is 15 residues long. Trimming took 0 bases from V and 5 from J; bases not matched to a gene: 7. The full variable domain, its missing parts supplied by reference TRBV15 and TRBJ2-7, is DAMVIQNPRYQVTQFGKPVTLSCSQTLNHNVMYWYQQKSSQAPKLLFHYYDKDFNNEADTPDNFQSRRPNTSFCFLDIRSPGLGDTAMYLCATSREQDRVHEQYFGPGTRLTVT.

The chain employs TRBV11-2 and TRBJ2-5; D gene uncertain. This CDR3 region has 13 residues. V lost 4 bases, J lost 5 bases, and 11 bases lay in between. From germline, CDR1 is SGHAT and CDR2 FQNNGV. The CDR3 loop reads CASSSDAVETQYF. CDR3 sequence (DNA): TGTGCCAGCAGCTCCGATGCGGTGGAGACCCAGTACTTC.

J is TRBJ2-2 and V is TRBV5-8, with D unresolved. V gave up 0 bases and J gave up 2 bases, with 8 bases separating them. CDR1 and CDR2 from the germline V gene are SGHTS and YDEGEE. The CDR3 is 15 residues long. This chain's CDR3 is CASSLGLKNTGELFF. CDR3 coding DNA: TGTGCCAGCAGCTTGGGGCTAAAAAACACCGGGGAGCTGTTTTTT.

The V and J genes are TRBV3-1 (or the pseudogene TRBV3-2) and TRBJ2-5; D is tentatively TRBD1 or TRBD2 (5 bases each). Trimming shortened V by 2 bases and J by 5 bases, and 6 bases separated the two germline ends. CDR3 length: 12 amino acids. Germline V CDR1 and CDR2: LGHDT, YNNKEL (reference sequence). The chain's CDR3 is CASSQWGETQYF. The CDR3 DNA reads TGTGCCAGCAGCCAATGGGGGGAGACCCAGTACTTC.

The V and J genes are TRBV2 and TRBJ1-6; 10 positions match TRBD1. The germline V gene encodes CDR1 SNHLY and CDR2 FYNNEI. This CDR3 contains 14 residues. V dropped 4 bases and J dropped 7; count of bases not matched to a gene: 1. In DNA form, the CDR3 reads TGTGCCAGCAGTGGGGGACAGGGGAATTCACCCCTCCACTTT. This codes for CASSGGQGNSPLHF.

There are a few counts of this clone. The V call is TRBV5-5, the J call TRBJ1-1; D gene unclear. CDR1 is SGHKS, CDR2 YYEKEE, per germline (reference sequence). V gave up 1 base and J gave up 4 bases, with 11 bases separating them. The CDR3 runs to 14 residues. The CDR3 region is CASSLMPWGTEAFF. In DNA, the CDR3 is TGTGCCAGCAGCTTGATGCCCTGGGGCACTGAAGCTTTCTTT.

The chain recombines TRBV27 with TRBJ1-1; possibly TRBD1 for D (6 bases). Per germline, CDR1 MNHEY and CDR2 SMNVEV (reference sequence). The CDR3 runs 13 residues. Trimming stripped 4 bases from V and 1 base from J, with 7 bases between. This chain's CDR3 is CASSWDKNTEAFF. The CDR3 region has the DNA TGTGCCAGCAGTTGGGACAAGAACACTGAAGCTTTCTTT.

V gene TRBV6-5 combines with J gene TRBJ2-5, with a possible D match to TRBD1 (6 bases). The germline V gene has CDR1 MNHEY and CDR2 SVGAGI. V was cut by 6 bases and J by 1 base, with 12 bases left in between. This CDR3 has 14 residues. DNA of the CDR3: TGTGCCAGCAGACCCACAGGGCCCCAAGAGACCCAGTACTTC. Residues: CASRPTGPQETQYF.